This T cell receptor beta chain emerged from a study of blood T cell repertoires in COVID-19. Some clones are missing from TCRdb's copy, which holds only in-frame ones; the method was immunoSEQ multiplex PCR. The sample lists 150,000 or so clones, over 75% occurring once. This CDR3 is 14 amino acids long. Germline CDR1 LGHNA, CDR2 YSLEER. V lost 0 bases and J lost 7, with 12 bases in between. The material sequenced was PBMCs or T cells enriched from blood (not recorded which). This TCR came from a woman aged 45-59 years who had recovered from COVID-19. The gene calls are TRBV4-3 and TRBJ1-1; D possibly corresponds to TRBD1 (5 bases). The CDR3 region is CASSQDRAAFEAFF. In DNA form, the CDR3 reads TGCGCCAGCAGCCAAGACAGGGCCGCCTTTGAAGCTTTCTTT.